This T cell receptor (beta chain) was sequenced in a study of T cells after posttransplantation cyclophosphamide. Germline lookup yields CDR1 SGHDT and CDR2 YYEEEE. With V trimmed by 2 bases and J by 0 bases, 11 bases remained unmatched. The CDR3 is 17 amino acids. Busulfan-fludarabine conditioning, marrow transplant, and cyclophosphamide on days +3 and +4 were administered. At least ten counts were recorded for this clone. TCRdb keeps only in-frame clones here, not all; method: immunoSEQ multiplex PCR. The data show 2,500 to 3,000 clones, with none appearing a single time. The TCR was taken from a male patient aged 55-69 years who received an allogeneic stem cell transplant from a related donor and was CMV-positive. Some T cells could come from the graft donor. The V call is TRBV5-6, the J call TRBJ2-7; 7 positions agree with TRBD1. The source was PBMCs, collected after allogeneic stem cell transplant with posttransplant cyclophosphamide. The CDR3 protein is CASSFEADRESSYEQYV. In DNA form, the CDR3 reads TGTGCCAGCAGCTTTGAGGCCGACAGGGAGAGCTCCTACGAGCAGTACGTC.